This TCR beta chain comes out of a study of T cells in Graves' hyperthyroidism and ophthalmopathy. In its sample, this clonotype was seen many times. Amplified TCR beta CDR3 regions came from RNA transcripts. The HTBI set primed first-round TCR CDR3 RT-PCR. TCRdb used MiXCR to reprocess the multiplex PCR reads, holding one entry per CDR3 protein. The sample carries around 660,000 distinct CDR3 sequences, roughly 45% recorded once. V was shortened by 6 bases and J by 5 bases, with 16 bases between the two germline ends. The CDR3 has 14 residues. Germline V gene lookup returns CDR1 ENHRY and CDR2 SYGVKD.

The V and J genes are TRBV10-3 and TRBJ2-5, with D possibly matching TRBD1 (6 bases). Sequences were obtained from peripheral blood or thyroid tissue (not recorded which). The sequence came from an adult man with Graves' disease, either hyperthyroidism or ophthalmopathy (not recorded which). The CDR3 nucleotides read TGTGCCATCAGCCTGGACAGTCGAGGGGAGACCCAGTACTTC. It is translated as CAISLDSRGETQYF.